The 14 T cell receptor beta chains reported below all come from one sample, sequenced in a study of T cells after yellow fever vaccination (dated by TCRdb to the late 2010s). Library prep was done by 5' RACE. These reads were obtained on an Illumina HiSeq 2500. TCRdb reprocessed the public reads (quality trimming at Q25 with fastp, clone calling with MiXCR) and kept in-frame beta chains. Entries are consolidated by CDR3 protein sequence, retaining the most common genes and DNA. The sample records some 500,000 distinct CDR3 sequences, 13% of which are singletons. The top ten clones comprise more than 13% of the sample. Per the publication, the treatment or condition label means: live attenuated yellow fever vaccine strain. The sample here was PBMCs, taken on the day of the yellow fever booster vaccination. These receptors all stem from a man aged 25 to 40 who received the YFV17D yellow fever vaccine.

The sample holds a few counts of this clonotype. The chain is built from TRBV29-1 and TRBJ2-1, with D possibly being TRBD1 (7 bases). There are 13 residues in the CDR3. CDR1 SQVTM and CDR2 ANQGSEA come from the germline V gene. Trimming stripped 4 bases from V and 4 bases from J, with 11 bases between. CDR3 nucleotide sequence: TGCAGCGTTGTGGGGGGACAGTACAATGAGCAGTTCTTC. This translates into CSVVGGQYNEQFF.

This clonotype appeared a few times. CDR3 DNA sequence: TGTGCCAGCAGCCCAGCACGGACAAGCTCCTACAATGAGCAGTTCTTC. Amino acid sequence: CASSPARTSSYNEQFF. The chain is built from TRBV7-9 and TRBJ2-1, with a tentative D call TRBD1 (5 bases). Trimming stripped 5 bases from V and 0 bases from J, with 14 bases between. The CDR3 loop spans 16 amino acids. Looked up from germline, CDR1 is SEHNR and CDR2 is FQNEAQ (reference sequence).

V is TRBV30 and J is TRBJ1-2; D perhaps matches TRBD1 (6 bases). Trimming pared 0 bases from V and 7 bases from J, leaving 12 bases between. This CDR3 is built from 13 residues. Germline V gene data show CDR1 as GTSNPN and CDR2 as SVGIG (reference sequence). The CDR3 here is CAWSVGGELGYTF. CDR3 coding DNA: TGTGCCTGGAGTGTAGGGGGAGAACTTGGCTACACCTTC.

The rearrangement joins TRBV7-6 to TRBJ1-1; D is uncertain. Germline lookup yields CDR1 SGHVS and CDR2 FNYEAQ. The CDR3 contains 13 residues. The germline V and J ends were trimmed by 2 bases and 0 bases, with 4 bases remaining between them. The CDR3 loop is CASSLYVNTEAFF. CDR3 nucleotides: TGTGCCAGCAGCTTATATGTGAACACTGAAGCTTTCTTT.

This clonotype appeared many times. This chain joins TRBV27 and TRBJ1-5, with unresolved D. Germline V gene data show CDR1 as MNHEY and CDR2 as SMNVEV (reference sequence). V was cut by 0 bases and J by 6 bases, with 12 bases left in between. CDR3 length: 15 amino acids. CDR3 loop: CASSLSFLGSQPQHF. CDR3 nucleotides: TGTGCCAGCAGTTTATCGTTTCTCGGGTCTCAGCCCCAGCATTTT.

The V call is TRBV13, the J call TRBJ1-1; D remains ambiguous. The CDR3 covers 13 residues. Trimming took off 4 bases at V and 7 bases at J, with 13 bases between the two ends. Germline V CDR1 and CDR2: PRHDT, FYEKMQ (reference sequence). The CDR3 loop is CASSSNRRGEAFF. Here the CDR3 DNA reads TGTGCCAGCAGCTCCAATCGGAGAGGTGAAGCTTTCTTT.

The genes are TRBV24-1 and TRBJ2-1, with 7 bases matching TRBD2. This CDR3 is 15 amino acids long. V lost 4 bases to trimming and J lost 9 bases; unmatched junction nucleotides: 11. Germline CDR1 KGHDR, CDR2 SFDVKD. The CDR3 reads CATSDPGGASGEQFF. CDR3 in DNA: TGTGCCACCAGTGACCCGGGAGGAGCGTCTGGTGAGCAGTTCTTC.

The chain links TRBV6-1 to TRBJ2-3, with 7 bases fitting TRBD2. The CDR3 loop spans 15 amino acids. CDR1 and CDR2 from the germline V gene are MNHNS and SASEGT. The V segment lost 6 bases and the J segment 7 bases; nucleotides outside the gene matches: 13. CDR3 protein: CASSLLADIRNTQYF. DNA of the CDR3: TGTGCCAGCAGCCTGCTAGCGGATATCCGAAATACGCAGTATTTT.

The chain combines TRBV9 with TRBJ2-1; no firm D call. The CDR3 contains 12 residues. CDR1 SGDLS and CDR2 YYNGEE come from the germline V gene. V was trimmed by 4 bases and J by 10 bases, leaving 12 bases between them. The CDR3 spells CASSPPTREQFF. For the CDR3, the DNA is TGTGCCAGCAGCCCTCCGACGAGGGAGCAGTTCTTC.

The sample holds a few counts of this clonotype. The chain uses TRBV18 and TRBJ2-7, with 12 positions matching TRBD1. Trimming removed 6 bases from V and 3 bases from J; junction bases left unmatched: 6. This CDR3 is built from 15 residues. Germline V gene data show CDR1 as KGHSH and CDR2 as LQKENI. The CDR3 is CASSPGTGGIYEQYF. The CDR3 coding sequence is TGTGCCAGCTCTCCTGGGACAGGGGGCATCTACGAGCAGTACTTC.

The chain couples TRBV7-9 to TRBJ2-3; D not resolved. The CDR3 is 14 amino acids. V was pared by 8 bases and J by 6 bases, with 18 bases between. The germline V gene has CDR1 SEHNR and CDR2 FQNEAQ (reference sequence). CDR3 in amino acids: CASGSPGMGDTQYF. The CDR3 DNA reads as TGTGCCAGCGGATCGCCGGGCATGGGGGATACGCAGTATTTT. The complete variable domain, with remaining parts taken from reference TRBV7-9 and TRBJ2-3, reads DTGVSQNPRHKITKRGQNVTFRCDPISEHNRLYWYRQTLGQGPEFLTYFQNEAQLEKSRLLSDRFSAERPKGSFSTLEIQRTEQGDSAMYLCASGSPGMGDTQYFGPGTRLTVL.

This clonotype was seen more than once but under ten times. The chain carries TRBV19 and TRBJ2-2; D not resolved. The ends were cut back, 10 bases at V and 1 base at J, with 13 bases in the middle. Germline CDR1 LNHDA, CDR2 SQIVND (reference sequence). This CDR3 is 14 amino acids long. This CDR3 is CATLAEENTGELFF. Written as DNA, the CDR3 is TGTGCCACCTTAGCAGAGGAGAACACCGGGGAGCTGTTTTTT.

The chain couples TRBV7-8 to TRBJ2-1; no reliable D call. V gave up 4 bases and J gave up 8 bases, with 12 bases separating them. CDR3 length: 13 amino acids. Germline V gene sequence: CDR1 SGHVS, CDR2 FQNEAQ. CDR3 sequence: CASSSMWVHEQFF. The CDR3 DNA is TGTGCCAGCAGCTCAATGTGGGTCCATGAGCAGTTCTTC. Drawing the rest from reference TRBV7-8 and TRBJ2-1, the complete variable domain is GAGVSQSPRYKVAKRGQDVALRCDPISGHVSLFWYQQALGQGPEFLTYFQNEAQLDKSGLPSDRFFAERPEGSVSTLKIQRTQQEDSAVYLCASSSMWVHEQFFGPGTRLTVL.

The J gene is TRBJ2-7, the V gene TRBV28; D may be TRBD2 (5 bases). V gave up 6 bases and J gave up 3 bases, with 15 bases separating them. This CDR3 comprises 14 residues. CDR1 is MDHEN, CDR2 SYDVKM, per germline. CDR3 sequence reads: CASSPPGYLYEQYF. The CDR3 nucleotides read TGTGCCAGCAGCCCCCCGGGGTACCTCTACGAGCAGTACTTC.